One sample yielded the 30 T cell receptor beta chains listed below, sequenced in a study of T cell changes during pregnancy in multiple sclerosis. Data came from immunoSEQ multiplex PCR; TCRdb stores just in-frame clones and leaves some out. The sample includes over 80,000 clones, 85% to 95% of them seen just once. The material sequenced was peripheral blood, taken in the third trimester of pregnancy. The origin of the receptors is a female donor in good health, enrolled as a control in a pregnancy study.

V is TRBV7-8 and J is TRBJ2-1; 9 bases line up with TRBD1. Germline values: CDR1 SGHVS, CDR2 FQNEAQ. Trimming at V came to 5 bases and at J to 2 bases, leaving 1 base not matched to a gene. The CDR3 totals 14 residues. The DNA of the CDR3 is TGTGCCAGCAGCCGGGACAGGGCCTACAATGAGCAGTTCTTC. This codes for CASSRDRAYNEQFF.

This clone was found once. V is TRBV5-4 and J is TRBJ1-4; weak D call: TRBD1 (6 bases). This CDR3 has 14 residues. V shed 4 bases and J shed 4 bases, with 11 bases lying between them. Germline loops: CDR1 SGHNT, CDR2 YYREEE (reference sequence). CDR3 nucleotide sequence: TGTGCCAGCAGCGTGGACAGCAATAATGAAAAACTGTTTTTT. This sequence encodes CASSVDSNNEKLFF.

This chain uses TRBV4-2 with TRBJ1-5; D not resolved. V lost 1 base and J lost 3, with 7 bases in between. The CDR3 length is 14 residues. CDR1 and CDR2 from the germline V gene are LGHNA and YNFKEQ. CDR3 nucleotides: TGTGCCAGCAGCCAAGTAGCAGACAATCAGCCCCAGCATTTT. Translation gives CASSQVADNQPQHF.

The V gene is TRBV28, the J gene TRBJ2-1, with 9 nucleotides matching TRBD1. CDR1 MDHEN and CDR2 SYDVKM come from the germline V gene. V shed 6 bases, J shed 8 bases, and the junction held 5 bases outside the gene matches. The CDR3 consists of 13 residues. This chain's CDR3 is CASSLQGADEQFF. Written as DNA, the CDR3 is TGTGCCAGCAGCTTACAGGGGGCCGATGAGCAGTTCTTC.

Here the CDR3 DNA reads TGTGCCAGCAGCGTAGGAACTAGCGGACTCTACGAGCAGTACTTC. This codes for CASSVGTSGLYEQYF. V usage is TRBV9 and J usage is TRBJ2-7, with 8 positions matching TRBD2. CDR1 SGDLS and CDR2 YYNGEE come from the germline V gene. This CDR3 has 15 residues. Trimming removed 0 bases from V and 3 bases from J; junction bases left unmatched: 5.

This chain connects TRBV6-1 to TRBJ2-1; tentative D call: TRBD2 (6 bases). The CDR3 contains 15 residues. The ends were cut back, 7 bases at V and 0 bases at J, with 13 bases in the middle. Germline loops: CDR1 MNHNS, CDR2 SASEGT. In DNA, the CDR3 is TGTGCCAGCACCCCATGGGACTCCTCCTACAATGAGCAGTTCTTC. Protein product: CASTPWDSSYNEQFF.

CDR3 nucleotides: TGTGCCAGCAGTGAAAGGGAGGGGCTGGAGACCCAGTACTTC. It codes for CASSEREGLETQYF. V is TRBV2 and J is TRBJ2-5; TRBD2 aligns across 7 bases. V trimming: 2 bases; J trimming: 5 bases; junction bases outside the gene matches: 5. The CDR3 extends over 14 amino acids. Germline assignment: CDR1 SNHLY and CDR2 FYNNEI.

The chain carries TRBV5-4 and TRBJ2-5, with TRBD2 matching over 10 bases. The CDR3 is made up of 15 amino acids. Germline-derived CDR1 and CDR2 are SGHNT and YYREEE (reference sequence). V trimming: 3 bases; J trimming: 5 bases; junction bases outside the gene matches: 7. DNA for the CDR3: TGTGCCAGCAGCTCCCTCACTAGCGGGATCGAGACCCAGTACTTC. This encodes CASSSLTSGIETQYF.

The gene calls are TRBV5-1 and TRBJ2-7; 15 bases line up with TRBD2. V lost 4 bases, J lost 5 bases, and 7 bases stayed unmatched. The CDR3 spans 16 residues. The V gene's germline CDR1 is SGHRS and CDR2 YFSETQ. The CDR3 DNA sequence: TGCGCCAGCAGCCCGGGGACTAGCGGGAGGTTGCACGAGCAGTACTTC. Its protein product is CASSPGTSGRLHEQYF.

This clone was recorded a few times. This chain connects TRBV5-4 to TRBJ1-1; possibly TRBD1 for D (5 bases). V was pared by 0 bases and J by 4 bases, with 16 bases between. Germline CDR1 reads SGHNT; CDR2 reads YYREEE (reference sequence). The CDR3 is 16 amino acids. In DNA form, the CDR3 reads TGTGCCAGCAGCTTGGCTAGTCCAGGGCTGGCCACTGAAGCTTTCTTT. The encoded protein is CASSLASPGLATEAFF.

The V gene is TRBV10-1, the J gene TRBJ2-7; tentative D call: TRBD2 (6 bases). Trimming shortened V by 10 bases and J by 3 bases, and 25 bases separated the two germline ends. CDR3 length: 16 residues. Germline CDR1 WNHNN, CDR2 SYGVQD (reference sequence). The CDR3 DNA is TGCGCCACCGCGACCGCTATTCCTGTCGGGAGCTACGAGCAGTACTTC. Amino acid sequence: CATATAIPVGSYEQYF.

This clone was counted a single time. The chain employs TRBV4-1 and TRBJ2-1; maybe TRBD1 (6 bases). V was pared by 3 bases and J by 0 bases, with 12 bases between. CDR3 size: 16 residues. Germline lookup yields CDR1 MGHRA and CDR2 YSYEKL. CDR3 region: CASSHLGQSSYNEQFF. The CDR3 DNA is TGCGCCAGCAGCCACCTTGGACAGAGCTCCTACAATGAGCAGTTCTTC.

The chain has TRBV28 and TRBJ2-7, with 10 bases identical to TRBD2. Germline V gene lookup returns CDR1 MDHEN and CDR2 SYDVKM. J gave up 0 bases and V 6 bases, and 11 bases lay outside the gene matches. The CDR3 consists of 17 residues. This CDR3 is CASSNYLLAGNSYEQYF. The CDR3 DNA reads TGTGCCAGCAGCAACTACTTACTAGCGGGGAACTCCTACGAGCAGTACTTC.

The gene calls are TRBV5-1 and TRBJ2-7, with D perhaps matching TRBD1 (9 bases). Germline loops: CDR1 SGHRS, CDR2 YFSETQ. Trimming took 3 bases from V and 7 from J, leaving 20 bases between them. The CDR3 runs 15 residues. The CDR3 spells CASSSGGDRVREQYF. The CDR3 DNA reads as TGCGCCAGCAGCTCGGGGGGGGACAGGGTGAGAGAGCAGTACTTC. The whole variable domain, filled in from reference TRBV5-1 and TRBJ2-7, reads KAGVTQTPRYLIKTRGQQVTLSCSPISGHRSVSWYQQTPGQGLQFLFEYFSETQRNKGNFPGRFSGRQFSNSRSEMNVSTLELGDSALYLCASSSGGDRVREQYFGPGTRLTVT.

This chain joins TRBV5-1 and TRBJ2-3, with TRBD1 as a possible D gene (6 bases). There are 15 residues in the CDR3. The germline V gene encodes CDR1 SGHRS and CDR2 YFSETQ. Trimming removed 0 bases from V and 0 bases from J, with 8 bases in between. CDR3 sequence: CASSLEGQSTDTQYF. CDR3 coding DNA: TGCGCCAGCAGCTTGGAGGGACAAAGCACAGATACGCAGTATTTT.

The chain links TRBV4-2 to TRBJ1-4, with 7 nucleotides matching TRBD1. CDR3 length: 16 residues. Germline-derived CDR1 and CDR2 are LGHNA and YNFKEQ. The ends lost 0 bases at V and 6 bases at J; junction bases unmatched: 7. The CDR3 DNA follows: TGTGCCAGCAGCCAAGATAGCGGGACAGTCCATGAAAAACTGTTTTTT. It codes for CASSQDSGTVHEKLFF.

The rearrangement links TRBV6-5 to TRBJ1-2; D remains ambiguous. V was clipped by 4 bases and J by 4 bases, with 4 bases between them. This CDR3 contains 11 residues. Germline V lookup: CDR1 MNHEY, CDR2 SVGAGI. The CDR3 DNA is TGTGCCAGCAGTTCATCCTATGGCTACACCTTC. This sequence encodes CASSSSYGYTF.

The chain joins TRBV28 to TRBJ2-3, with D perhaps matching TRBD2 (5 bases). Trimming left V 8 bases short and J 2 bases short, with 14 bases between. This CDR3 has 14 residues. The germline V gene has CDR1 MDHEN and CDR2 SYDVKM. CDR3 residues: CASVPGLFTDTQYF. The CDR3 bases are TGTGCCAGCGTCCCAGGACTGTTCACAGATACGCAGTATTTT.

Written as DNA, the CDR3 is TGCGCCAGCAGCTTGAGGCAGGGCACCGGGGAGCTGTTTTTT. This gives the protein CASSLRQGTGELFF. This chain joins TRBV5-1 and TRBJ2-2, with D maybe TRBD1 (5 bases). The CDR3 loop spans 14 amino acids. Trimming cost V 1 base and J 4 bases, with 8 bases left between them. Germline V CDR1 and CDR2: SGHRS, YFSETQ.

The CDR3 DNA sequence: TGCGCCAGCAGCTTGGCCCCCAGGGCTGAGTATGGCTACACCTTC. The encoded protein is CASSLAPRAEYGYTF. The chain carries TRBV5-1 and TRBJ1-2; the D gene is possibly TRBD1 (5 bases). Germline CDR1 and CDR2: SGHRS and YFSETQ. The germline V and J ends were trimmed by 0 bases and 5 bases, with 14 bases remaining between them. The CDR3 extends over 15 amino acids. The full variable domain, completed using reference TRBV5-1 and TRBJ1-2, is KAGVTQTPRYLIKTRGQQVTLSCSPISGHRSVSWYQQTPGQGLQFLFEYFSETQRNKGNFPGRFSGRQFSNSRSEMNVSTLELGDSALYLCASSLAPRAEYGYTFGSGTRLTVV.

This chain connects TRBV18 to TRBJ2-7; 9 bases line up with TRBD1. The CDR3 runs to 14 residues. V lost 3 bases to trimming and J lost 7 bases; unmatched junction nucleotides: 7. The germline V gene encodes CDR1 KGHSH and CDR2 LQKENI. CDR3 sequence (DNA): TGTGCCAGCTCACCGGGACAGGGAGGCCAAGAGCAGTACTTC. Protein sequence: CASSPGQGGQEQYF.

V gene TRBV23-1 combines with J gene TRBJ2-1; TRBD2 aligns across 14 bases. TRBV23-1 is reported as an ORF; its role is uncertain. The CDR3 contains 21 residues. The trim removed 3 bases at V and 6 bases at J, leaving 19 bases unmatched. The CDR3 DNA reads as TGCGCCAGCAGTCAGCCCTCCCCCACCGGGACTAGCGGGAGAAGGGGCAATGAGCAGTTCTTC. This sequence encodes CASSQPSPTGTSGRRGNEQFF.

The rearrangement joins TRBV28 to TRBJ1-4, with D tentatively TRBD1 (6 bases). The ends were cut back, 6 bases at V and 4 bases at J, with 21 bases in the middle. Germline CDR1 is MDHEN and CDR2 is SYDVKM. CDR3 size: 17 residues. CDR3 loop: CASSPPTRGGLNEKLFF. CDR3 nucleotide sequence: TGTGCCAGCAGCCCACCCACCCGGGGGGGGCTTAATGAAAAACTGTTTTTT.

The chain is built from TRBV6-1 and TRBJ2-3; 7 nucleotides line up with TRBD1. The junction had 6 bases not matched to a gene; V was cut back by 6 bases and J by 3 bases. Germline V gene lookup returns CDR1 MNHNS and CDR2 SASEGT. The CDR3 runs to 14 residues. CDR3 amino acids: CASSVGQETDTQYF. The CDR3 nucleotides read TGTGCCAGCAGCGTAGGACAGGAGACAGATACGCAGTATTTT.

CDR3 sequence reads: CSARKPDTQYF. The CDR3 DNA reads TGCAGTGCTAGAAAGCCCGATACGCAGTATTTT. This rearrangement joins TRBV20-1 to TRBJ2-3; unclear D gene. The CDR3 spans 11 residues. The V gene's germline CDR1 is DFQATT and CDR2 SNEGSKA (reference sequence). V dropped 2 bases and J dropped 6 bases, with 6 bases sitting between them.

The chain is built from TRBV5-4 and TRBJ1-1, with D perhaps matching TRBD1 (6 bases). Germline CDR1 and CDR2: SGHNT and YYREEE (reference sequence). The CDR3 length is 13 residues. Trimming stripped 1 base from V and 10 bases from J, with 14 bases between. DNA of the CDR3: TGTGCCAGCAGCTTGAAACCTATGGACAGAGCTTTCTTT. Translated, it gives CASSLKPMDRAFF.

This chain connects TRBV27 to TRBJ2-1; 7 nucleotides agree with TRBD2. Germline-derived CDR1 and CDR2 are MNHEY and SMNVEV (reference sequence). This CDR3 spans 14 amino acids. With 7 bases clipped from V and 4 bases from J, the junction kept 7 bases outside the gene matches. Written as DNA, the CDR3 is TGTGCCAGCACCCGGGGAGGGGTTTACAATGAGCAGTTCTTC. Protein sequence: CASTRGGVYNEQFF.

The CDR3 sequence is CASSFLTGITDTQYF. CDR3 nucleotides: TGTGCCAGCAGCTTCCTGACAGGAATCACAGATACGCAGTATTTT. V is TRBV7-8 and J is TRBJ2-3; tentatively, D is TRBD1 (6 bases). Trimming pared 3 bases from V and 2 bases from J, leaving 12 bases between. The CDR3 is 15 amino acids. Germline V gene lookup returns CDR1 SGHVS and CDR2 FQNEAQ.

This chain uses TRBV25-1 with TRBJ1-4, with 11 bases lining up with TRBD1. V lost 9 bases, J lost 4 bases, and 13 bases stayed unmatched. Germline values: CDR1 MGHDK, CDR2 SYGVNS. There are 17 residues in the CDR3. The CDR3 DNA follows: TGTGCCAGTTACGGGACAGGGGGAAATGAGGGTAATGAAAAACTGTTTTTT. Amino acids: CASYGTGGNEGNEKLFF.

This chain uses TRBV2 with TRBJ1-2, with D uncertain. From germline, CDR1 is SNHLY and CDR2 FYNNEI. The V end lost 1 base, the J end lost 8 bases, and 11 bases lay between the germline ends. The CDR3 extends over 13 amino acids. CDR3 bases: TGTGCCAGCAGTGAAGGGGCAGATTGGGGCTACACCTTC. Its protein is CASSEGADWGYTF.